A single sample gave rise to the 2 T cell receptor beta chains below, sequenced in a study of T-cell reconstitution after alpha-beta-depleted transplantation in children. Preparing the TCRbeta library involved the use of unique molecular identifiers. TCRdb reprocessed the PCR reads with MiXCR, giving one entry per CDR3 protein. The data show a few hundred thousand distinct CDR3 sequences, approximately 13% seen once. Here the sequenced sample was PBMCs, mostly from graft donor cells, taken 360 days after TCRalphabeta/CD19-depleted stem cell transplant. The receptors shown here come from a male patient younger than 18 who had a stem cell transplant for acute myeloid leukemia, so the T cells may come from the graft donor.

This clonotype was picked up a small number of times. The chain recombines TRBV29-1 with TRBJ2-7, with D tentatively TRBD1 (6 bases). Germline V gives CDR1 SQVTM, CDR2 ANQGSEA. This CDR3 region has 13 residues. Deletions cut 7 bases from V and 4 bases from J, with 17 bases between. The chain's CDR3 is CSGGPTSGYEQYF. CDR3 nucleotide sequence: TGCAGCGGGGGGCCAACATCGGGTTACGAGCAGTACTTC.

CDR3 in amino acids: CSVEQGTGVTSKNIQYF. DNA of the CDR3: TGCAGCGTTGAACAGGGGACTGGCGTGACGTCCAAAAACATTCAGTACTTC. V gene TRBV29-1 combines with J gene TRBJ2-4; tentatively, D is TRBD1 or TRBD2 (6 bases each). The CDR3 has 17 amino acids. Looked up from germline, CDR1 is SQVTM and CDR2 is ANQGSEA. The ends were cut back, 2 bases at V and 2 bases at J, with 19 bases in the middle.